These 18 T cell receptor beta chains originate from one sample sequenced in a study of human thymus T cells. The assay was immunoSEQ multiplex PCR, and TCRdb's table has in-frame clones only and misses some. The top ten clones hold about 0.12% of a sample with approximately 40,000 clones, about 93% of them seen once. Sequencing was done on a sample of blood. The receptors come from a boy under two years old with a congenital heart defect but otherwise immunologically healthy.

The chain combines TRBV11-2 with TRBJ2-7; no reliable D call. The CDR3 is 14 residues long. Germline V lookup: CDR1 SGHAT, CDR2 FQNNGV. The ends were cut back, 1 base at V and 2 bases at J, with 9 bases in the middle. CDR3 loop: CASSLGSSTYEQYF. The CDR3 DNA reads as TGTGCCAGCAGCTTAGGCAGCAGCACCTACGAGCAGTACTTC. Based on the CDR3 plus reference TRBV11-2 and TRBJ2-7, the full variable domain is EAGVAQSPRYKIIEKRQSVAFWCNPISGHATLYWYQQILGQGPKLLIQFQNNGVVDDSQLPKDRFSAERLKGVDSTLKIQPAKLEDSAVYLCASSLGSSTYEQYFGPGTRLTVT.

V and J are TRBV30 and TRBJ2-7; TRBD2 matches at 14 bases. CDR3 size: 17 residues. V dropped 3 bases and J dropped 3; count of bases not matched to a gene: 10. The germline gives CDR1 GTSNPN, CDR2 SVGIG (reference sequence). CDR3 region: CAWSRFRTSGGNYEQYF. The CDR3 nucleotides are TGTGCCTGGAGCCGCTTTCGGACTAGCGGGGGGAACTACGAGCAGTACTTC.

This sequence joins TRBV28 and TRBJ2-3; TRBD1 matches 8 bases. The germline gives CDR1 MDHEN, CDR2 SYDVKM. The CDR3 spans 11 residues. V shed 3 bases, J shed 10 bases, and the junction held 0 bases outside the gene matches. In nucleotides, the CDR3 is TGTGCCAGCAGTTTGGGACAGGCGCAGTATTTT. It is translated as CASSLGQAQYF. Complete variable domain (other parts from reference TRBV28 and TRBJ2-3): DVKVTQSSRYLVKRTGEKVFLECVQDMDHENMFWYRQDPGLGLRLIYFSYDVKMKEKGDIPEGYSVSREKKERFSLILESASTNQTSMYLCASSLGQAQYFGPGTRLTVL.

V usage is TRBV7-2 and J usage is TRBJ2-6; D remains ambiguous. V was clipped by 0 bases and J by 0 bases, with 9 bases between them. CDR1 is SGHTA, CDR2 FQGNSA, per germline. The CDR3 covers 17 residues. Here the CDR3 reads CASSLAGFLSGANVLTF. CDR3 coding DNA: TGTGCCAGCAGCTTAGCAGGGTTCCTCTCTGGGGCCAACGTCCTGACTTTC.

The genes are TRBV5-1 and TRBJ2-1, with 7 bases matching TRBD2. This CDR3 has 14 amino acids. The ends lost 0 bases at V and 9 bases at J; junction bases unmatched: 6. The germline gives CDR1 SGHRS, CDR2 YFSETQ. CDR3 in amino acids: CASSLGAGDPEQFF. The CDR3 coding sequence is TGCGCCAGCAGCTTGGGTGCGGGGGACCCTGAGCAGTTCTTC.

V usage is TRBV6-1 and J usage is TRBJ2-7, with TRBD2 identical over 7 bases. CDR1 is MNHNS and CDR2 is SASEGT in the germline V gene. Trimming cost V 4 bases and J 4 bases; bases outside gene matches: 10. The CDR3 has 15 amino acids. The CDR3 DNA reads TGTGCCAGCAGTGGGGGAACGGTAGCGGGTTACGAGCAGTACTTC. Its translation is CASSGGTVAGYEQYF.

The chain has TRBV5-4 and TRBJ2-2, with 8 positions matching TRBD2. The CDR3 is 16 amino acids. CDR1 and CDR2 (germline): SGHNT, YYREEE (reference sequence). The V and J ends lost 0 bases and 5 bases, in that order; junction bases with no gene match: 6. DNA for the CDR3: TGTGCCAGCAGCTTGGTCCAGCGGGGGTGGACCGGGGAGCTGTTTTTT. Translating it yields CASSLVQRGWTGELFF.

The CDR3 DNA follows: TGCGCCAGCAGCCAAGATCTAGCAGGGGCAGGGACAGATACGCAGTATTTT. This translates into CASSQDLAGAGTDTQYF. The genes are TRBV4-3 and TRBJ2-3; a possible D gene is TRBD1 (6 bases). V was trimmed by 0 bases and J by 3 bases, leaving 16 bases between them. The CDR3 runs to 17 residues. Looked up from germline, CDR1 is LGHNA and CDR2 is YSLEER.

This sequence joins TRBV28 and TRBJ2-7, with TRBD1 matching over 7 bases. The CDR3 extends over 12 amino acids. V dropped 6 bases and J dropped 4; count of bases not matched to a gene: 3. Germline V gives CDR1 MDHEN, CDR2 SYDVKM. The CDR3 sequence is CASRKQGYEQYF. CDR3 bases: TGTGCCAGCAGAAAACAGGGGTACGAGCAGTACTTC.

This sequence joins TRBV27 and TRBJ1-1; D possibly corresponds to TRBD1 (6 bases). This CDR3 is built from 14 residues. Trimming shortened V by 5 bases and J by 2 bases, and 12 bases separated the two germline ends. CDR1 MNHEY and CDR2 SMNVEV come from the germline V gene (reference sequence). CDR3 nucleotides: TGTGCCAGCAGTGGAGGGGGGTTTAACACTGAAGCTTTCTTT. It encodes CASSGGGFNTEAFF.

The rearrangement uses TRBV27 and TRBJ2-3, with a tentative D call TRBD1 (5 bases). Germline-derived CDR1 and CDR2 are MNHEY and SMNVEV (reference sequence). The CDR3 spans 14 residues. The ends were cut back, 5 bases at V and 2 bases at J, with 11 bases in the middle. CDR3 nucleotides: TGTGCCAGCAGTCGTGGGGCTTTCACAGATACGCAGTATTTT. This gives the protein CASSRGAFTDTQYF.

This chain links TRBV5-4 with TRBJ1-2; the match to TRBD1 covers 11 bases. From germline, CDR1 is SGHNT and CDR2 YYREEE (reference sequence). CDR3 length: 15 residues. The junction had 7 bases not matched to a gene; V was cut back by 3 bases and J by 6 bases. The CDR3: CASSSRTGGNDGYTF. In DNA, the CDR3 is TGTGCCAGCAGCTCCAGGACAGGGGGCAACGATGGCTACACCTTC.

The chain couples TRBV7-9 to TRBJ2-3; 8 nucleotides align to TRBD1. Per the germline V gene, CDR1 is SEHNR and CDR2 is FQNEAQ (reference sequence). The CDR3 covers 12 residues. Trimming at V came to 6 bases and at J to 4 bases, leaving 0 bases not matched to a gene. CDR3 nucleotides: TGTGCCAGCAGACAGGGGGCAGATACGCAGTATTTT. This gives the protein CASRQGADTQYF.

The rearrangement joins TRBV27 to TRBJ2-1; 9 bases are a match to TRBD2. The CDR3 extends over 15 amino acids. V trimming: 2 bases; J trimming: 12 bases; junction bases outside the gene matches: 11. Germline assignment: CDR1 MNHEY and CDR2 SMNVEV (reference sequence). The CDR3, as DNA: TGTGCCAGCAGTTTAATTGTAGCGGGGGTCCTAAGGCAGTTCTTC. It codes for CASSLIVAGVLRQFF.

The table lists this clone with a few counts. The V call is TRBV7-2, the J call TRBJ1-2; 10 bases line up with TRBD1. The CDR3 is 14 amino acids. With V trimmed by 1 base and J by 4 bases, 0 bases remained unmatched. In germline, CDR1 is SGHTA, CDR2 FQGNSA. The CDR3, as DNA: TGTGCCAGCAGCTTAGGGACAGGGGGCTATGGCTACACCTTC. Translated, it gives CASSLGTGGYGYTF.

This rearrangement joins TRBV2 to TRBJ2-2; 9 bases map to TRBD2. The germline CDR1 and CDR2 sequences are SNHLY and FYNNEI. V shed 7 bases, J shed 7 bases, and the junction held 4 bases outside the gene matches. CDR3 length: 13 residues. The CDR3 nucleotides read TGTGCCAGCACGCGGGGGGGCGACGGGGAGCTGTTTTTT. It codes for CASTRGGDGELFF.

The chain is built from TRBV7-9 and TRBJ2-1; a possible D gene is TRBD1 (5 bases). Looked up from germline, CDR1 is SEHNR and CDR2 is FQNEAQ (reference sequence). The CDR3 is made up of 15 amino acids. V was cut by 2 bases and J by 0 bases, with 8 bases left in between. The CDR3 region has the DNA TGTGCCAGCAGCTTAACAGGAAGCTCCTACAATGAGCAGTTCTTC. This translates into CASSLTGSSYNEQFF.

This clone was seen only a few times. The chain links TRBV28 to TRBJ2-7; 7 bases map to TRBD1. The germline V gene has CDR1 MDHEN and CDR2 SYDVKM. V lost 3 bases, J lost 0 bases, and 2 bases stayed unmatched. The CDR3 extends over 14 amino acids. CDR3 sequence (DNA): TGTGCCAGCAGTTTCCCAGGGGGCTCCTACGAGCAGTACTTC. Protein: CASSFPGGSYEQYF. The variable domain in full, with the rest retrieved from reference TRBV28 and TRBJ2-7, is DVKVTQSSRYLVKRTGEKVFLECVQDMDHENMFWYRQDPGLGLRLIYFSYDVKMKEKGDIPEGYSVSREKKERFSLILESASTNQTSMYLCASSFPGGSYEQYFGPGTRLTVT.